Included here is one TCR beta chain sequence, with context. The sample is drawn from a study of blood T cell repertoires in COVID-19. The length of the CDR3 is 15 residues. The V gene end was trimmed by 4 bases and the J gene end by 5 bases; junction bases not matched to a gene: 4. CDR1 SGHTA and CDR2 FQGNSA come from the germline V gene. Using immunoSEQ multiplex PCR, the repertoire was profiled, and TCRdb retains in-frame clones only, with some absent. The sample has roughly 380,000 clones; about 90% are singletons. This clonotype was sampled from a woman younger than 45 who had recovered from COVID-19. Sequencing was done on a sample of PBMCs or T cells enriched from blood (not recorded which). The chain is built from TRBV7-2 and TRBJ2-5; 13 positions agree with TRBD2. CDR3: CASSWTSGSKETQYF. The CDR3 coding sequence is TGTGCCAGCAGCTGGACTAGCGGGAGTAAGGAGACCCAGTACTTC.